The text below deals with one TCR beta chain. Its antigen is not identified. Trimming took off 0 bases at V and 1 base at J, with 11 bases between the two ends. The CDR3 length is 16 residues. The V gene's germline CDR1 is SGDLS and CDR2 YYNGEE. Only in-frame clones appear in the TCRdb table, and some are missing; sequencing was by immunoSEQ multiplex PCR. This table has roughly 120,000 clones, about 90% appearing once. This entry is derived from a study of T cell responses to AZD1222 COVID-19 vaccine. Study-level information: Pooling of second doses given at about 4 or about 12 weeks was done.

Study results and limitations: Repertoire collection took place solely once the T cell response had peaked. Mostly white British, mostly female donors; authors suggested clonal diversity may be underestimated.

The sequence derives from an adult in good health. Sequencing used peripheral blood, obtained on day 0 of AZD1222 vaccination. V gene TRBV9 combines with J gene TRBJ2-1, with D hard to call. The DNA for the CDR3 is TGTGCCAGCAGCGTAGCTACAAGCGCATCCTACAATGAGCAGTTCTTC. The encoded protein is CASSVATSASYNEQFF. The full variable domain, completed using reference TRBV9 and TRBJ2-1, is DSGVTQTPKHLITATGQRVTLRCSPRSGDLSVYWYQQSLDQGLQFLIQYYNGEERAKGNILERFSAQQFPDLHSELNLSSLELGDSALYFCASSVATSASYNEQFFGPGTRLTVL.